The text below deals with one T cell receptor (beta chain). Naive CD8 isolation took CD45RO-negative cells positively selected for CCR7 and excluded terminally differentiated effector memory CD45RA+ cells. This sample was taken from a study of shared clonotypes between healthy human individuals. V lost 7 bases and J lost 0, with 10 bases in between. CDR1 is MNHNS, CDR2 SASEGT, per germline. The CDR3 runs 14 residues. TCRdb's copy holds only in-frame clones and misses some; the assay was immunoSEQ multiplex PCR. The data hold about 1.9 million clones, with over 85% observed a single time. The receptor's source is a man aged 18 to 35 in good health. Some clones in this sample may be carry-over from other donors' samples. V is TRBV6-1 and J is TRBJ1-3, with a possible D match to TRBD1 (5 bases). Sequencing used naive CD8+ T cells from PBMCs. Written as DNA, the CDR3 is TGTGCCAGCACGGAGGGGACCTCTGGAAACACCATATATTTT. Protein product: CASTEGTSGNTIYF.